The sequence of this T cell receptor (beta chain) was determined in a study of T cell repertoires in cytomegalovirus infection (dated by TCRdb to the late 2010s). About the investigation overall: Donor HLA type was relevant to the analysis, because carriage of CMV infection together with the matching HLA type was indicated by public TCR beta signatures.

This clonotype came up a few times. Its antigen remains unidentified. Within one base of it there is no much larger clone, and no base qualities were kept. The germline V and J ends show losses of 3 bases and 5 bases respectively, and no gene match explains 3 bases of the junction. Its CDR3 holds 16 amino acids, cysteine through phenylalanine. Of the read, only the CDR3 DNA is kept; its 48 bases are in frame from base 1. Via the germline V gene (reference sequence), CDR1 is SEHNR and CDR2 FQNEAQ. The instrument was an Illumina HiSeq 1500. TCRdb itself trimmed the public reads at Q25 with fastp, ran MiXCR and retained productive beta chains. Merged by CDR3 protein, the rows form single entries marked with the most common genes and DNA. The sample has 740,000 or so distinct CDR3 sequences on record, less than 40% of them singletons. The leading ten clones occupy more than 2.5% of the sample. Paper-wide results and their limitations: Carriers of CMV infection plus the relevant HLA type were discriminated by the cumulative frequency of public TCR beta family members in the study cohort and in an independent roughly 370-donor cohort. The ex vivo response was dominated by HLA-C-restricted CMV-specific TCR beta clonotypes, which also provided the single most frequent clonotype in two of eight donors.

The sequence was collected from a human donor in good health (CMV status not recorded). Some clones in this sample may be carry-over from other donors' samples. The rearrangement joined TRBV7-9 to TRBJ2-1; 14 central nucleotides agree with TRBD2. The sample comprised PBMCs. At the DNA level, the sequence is TGTGCCAGCAGCTTGGTGACTAGCGGGAGGGACAATGAGCAGTTCTTC. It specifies CASSLVTSGRDNEQFF.